A selection of T cell receptor beta chains follows, all from one sample in a study of blood T cells in healthy people across ages. TCRdb fed the 5' RACE reads into MiXCR, producing one record per CDR3 protein. Of 800,000 to 950,000 distinct CDR3 sequences in the sample, almost 30% were seen once. In addition, the sample was reused for a study of T cells of mothers and their children.

The sample was blood. These receptor sequences come from a woman in her thirties or forties in good health. Both conserved end residues are part of each CDR3. The D gene is left open where the match is weak. The size entry is marked missing in some rows and otherwise reads once, few, many or a size class.

j_call clone_size v_call d_call cdr3_aa cdr3_nt
TRBJ2-3 few TRBV20-1 TRBD2 CSARTQRFPSGGPDTQYF TGCAGTGCTAGGACGCAAAGATTCCCTAGCGGGGGGCCGGATACGCAGTATTTT
TRBJ1-2 - TRBV3-1 TRBD1 CASSQDRGRVRYTF TGTGCCAGCAGCCAAGACAGGGGGCGGGTTCGCTACACCTTC
TRBJ2-6 many TRBV4-3 - CASSLISGANVLTF TGCGCCAGCAGTTTGATCTCTGGGGCCAACGTCCTGACTTTC
TRBJ2-1 - TRBV6-5 - CASTTAGINEQFF TGTGCCAGCACTACGGCAGGGATCAATGAGCAGTTCTTC
TRBJ1-2 few TRBV6-6 - CASLPPGGGYGYTF TGTGCCAGCTTACCGCCGGGGGGCGGCTATGGCTACACCTTC
TRBJ1-1 - TRBV12-3/TRBV12-4 TRBD1 CASNTDTGTGEHLTNTEAFF TGTGCCAGCAATACCGATACCGGGACAGGGGAACATCTGACCAACACTGAAGCTTTCTTT
TRBJ1-1 few TRBV29-1 TRBD1 CSAGQGKNTEAFF TGCAGCGCAGGACAGGGTAAGAACACTGAAGCTTTCTTT
TRBJ2-4 - TRBV12-3/TRBV12-4 - CASSFPTDTENIQYF TGTGCCAGCAGTTTCCCGACCGATACCGAAAACATTCAGTACTTC
TRBJ2-3 few TRBV28 TRBD1 CASSTSWTGSTDTQYF TGTGCCAGCAGTACCTCCTGGACAGGGAGCACAGATACGCAGTATTTT
TRBJ1-2 - TRBV7-9 TRBD1 CASSPSGGAPYIVYGYTF TGTGCCAGCAGCCCATCAGGGGGCGCCCCGTATATTGTCTATGGCTACACCTTC
TRBJ2-1 - TRBV7-2 TRBD2 CASSPPGLAGVYEQFF TGTGCCAGCAGCCCTCCGGGACTAGCGGGGGTGTATGAGCAGTTCTTC
TRBJ2-4 many TRBV29-1 TRBD1 CSVVGTGNIQYF TGCAGCGTTGTTGGGACAGGGAACATTCAGTACTTC
TRBJ2-3 few TRBV5-1 - CASSLEGKHTQYF TGCGCCAGCAGCTTGGAGGGGAAACATACGCAGTATTTT
TRBJ1-2 few TRBV5-1 - CATSKDSAYGYTF TGCGCCACTTCTAAGGACAGTGCTTATGGCTACACCTTC
TRBJ2-3 - TRBV18 - CASSARFTDTQYF TGTGCCAGCTCAGCTAGGTTTACAGATACGCAGTATTTT
TRBJ2-1 few TRBV28 TRBD2 CASSLEQVAGGSYNEQFF TGTGCCAGCAGTTTAGAGCAAGTAGCGGGGGGATCCTACAATGAGCAGTTCTTC
TRBJ2-5 many TRBV7-2 - CASSLDSGQLGTQYF TGTGCCAGCAGCTTAGACTCTGGACAGTTGGGGACCCAGTACTTC
TRBJ1-2 - TRBV6-5 - CASSPTGINGYTF TGTGCCAGCAGCCCTACAGGGATCAATGGCTACACCTTC
TRBJ2-1 many TRBV24-1 TRBD1 CATSDLGTDAWDEQFF TGTGCCACCAGTGATTTAGGGACAGATGCCTGGGATGAGCAGTTCTTC
TRBJ2-7 few TRBV6-5 - CASSYGLASAYEQYF TGTGCCAGCAGTTACGGTCTAGCGTCGGCCTACGAGCAGTACTTC
TRBJ2-7 few TRBV27 - CASSITTGTGPSGDYEQYF TGTGCCAGCAGTATCACTACCGGGACCGGACCGTCGGGGGACTACGAGCAGTACTTC
TRBJ2-4 - TRBV21-1 - CASSQTSGGSYNEQYF TGTGCCAGCAGCCAGACTAGCGGGGGCTCCTACAATGAGCAGTACTTC
TRBJ2-1 few TRBV20-1 - CSTRDQGHEQFF TGCAGTACTAGAGATCAAGGTCATGAGCAGTTCTTC
TRBJ2-1 - TRBV11-2 TRBD2 CASSPKLSGGSYNEQFF TGTGCCAGCAGCCCAAAACTGAGCGGGGGATCTTACAATGAGCAGTTCTTC
TRBJ2-1 - TRBV6-6 TRBD2 CAGSYSVSGGSYNEQFF TGTGCCGGCAGTTACTCGGTGAGCGGGGGGTCCTACAATGAGCAGTTCTTC
TRBJ1-3 - TRBV11-2 - CASSLDRGPPGNTIYF TGTGCCAGCAGCTTAGATAGAGGGCCGCCTGGAAACACCATATATTTT
TRBJ2-7 - TRBV10-2 TRBD1 CASREADRVAEQYF TGCGCCAGCAGGGAGGCGGACAGGGTAGCCGAGCAGTACTTC
TRBJ1-5 - TRBV4-1 TRBD1 CASSQDQGDSNQPQHF TGCGCCAGCAGCCAAGATCAGGGGGACAGCAATCAGCCCCAGCATTTT
TRBJ1-5 many TRBV12-3/TRBV12-4 - CASSLAAYQPQHF TGTGCCAGCAGTTTGGCAGCTTATCAGCCCCAGCATTTT
TRBJ1-6 many TRBV4-1 TRBD1 CASSQDRGDRAIHF TGCGCCAGCAGCCAAGATCGCGGCGACAGGGCTATCCACTTT
TRBJ1-4 - TRBV27 TRBD1 CASSPSRGRGEKLFF TGTGCCAGCAGTCCCTCCAGGGGGCGCGGTGAAAAACTGTTTTTT
TRBJ1-5 few TRBV20-1 - CSARDQYNQPQHF TGCAGTGCCCGGGACCAATACAATCAGCCCCAGCATTTT
TRBJ1-6 many TRBV7-8 - CASSSRVAIYNSPLHF TGTGCCAGCAGCTCCCGGGTGGCTATCTATAATTCACCCCTCCACTTT
TRBJ2-1 - TRBV6-1 TRBD2 CASSDGAGGPKFF TGTGCCAGCAGTGATGGCGCGGGGGGCCCCAAGTTCTTC
TRBJ2-1 few TRBV24-1 - CATSDYRVRHTQTYNEQFF TGTGCCACCAGTGATTACAGGGTTCGGCATACCCAAACCTACAATGAGCAGTTCTTC
TRBJ2-1 - TRBV20-1 TRBD2 CSALDSSGGVRYEQFF TGCAGTGCCCTTGACTCTAGCGGGGGGGTTCGTTACGAGCAGTTCTTC
TRBJ2-7 - TRBV5-1 - CVSSSGLDGYEQYF TGCGTCAGCAGCTCGGGTTTAGATGGCTACGAGCAGTACTTC
TRBJ2-3 many TRBV29-1 TRBD2 CSASAGTPDTQYF TGCAGCGCCTCAGCGGGGACGCCAGATACGCAGTATTTT
TRBJ1-1 many TRBV15 - CATSREKGANTEAFF TGTGCCACCAGCAGAGAAAAGGGCGCGAACACTGAAGCTTTCTTT
TRBJ1-5 few TRBV2 - CASSDGGIGQPQHF TGTGCCAGCAGTGATGGGGGGATTGGTCAGCCCCAGCATTTT
TRBJ2-2 - TRBV5-1 - CASSLDGPTGELFF TGCGCCAGCAGCTTGGATGGGCCCACCGGGGAGCTGTTTTTT
TRBJ2-7 - TRBV5-1 - CASSPGGGWEEQYF TGCGCCAGCAGCCCCGGAGGGGGCTGGGAAGAGCAGTACTTC
TRBJ1-2 few TRBV6-6 TRBD1 CASSYREQGADGYTF TGTGCCAGCAGTTACCGCGAACAGGGGGCGGATGGCTACACCTTC
TRBJ1-1 - TRBV3-1 - CASSQDGAAHTEAFF TGTGCCAGCAGCCAAGATGGGGCGGCGCACACTGAAGCTTTCTTT
TRBJ1-5 - TRBV28 - CASRDVHPIQPQHF TGTGCCAGCCGGGATGTTCACCCCATTCAGCCCCAGCATTTT
TRBJ2-7 - TRBV20-1 TRBD1 CSARGQQGARYEQYF TGCAGTGCTAGAGGTCAACAGGGGGCTAGATACGAGCAGTACTTC
TRBJ1-1 - TRBV5-1 - CASSLSRAQNTEAFF TGCGCCAGCAGCTTGAGTAGGGCGCAGAACACTGAAGCTTTCTTT
TRBJ2-7 - TRBV7-6 TRBD1 CASSLDRGISYEQYF TGTGCCAGCAGCCTCGACAGGGGGATTTCCTACGAGCAGTACTTC
TRBJ2-3 - TRBV7-2 - CASSSTSLGNTQYF TGTGCCAGCAGCTCCACCTCACTAGGCAATACGCAGTATTTT
TRBJ1-2 - TRBV28 - CASRVNYGYTF TGTGCCAGCAGAGTAAACTATGGCTACACCTTC
TRBJ2-2 few TRBV19 TRBD1 CASRKGQAGTTGELFF TGTGCCAGTCGGAAAGGACAGGCCGGAACCACCGGGGAGCTGTTTTTT
TRBJ2-5 - TRBV7-2 TRBD2 CASTLGLAGGYRETQYF TGTGCCAGCACCCTGGGGCTAGCGGGGGGGTACCGGGAGACCCAGTACTTC
TRBJ2-7 - TRBV27 - CASSLWGASYSYEQYF TGTGCCAGCAGTTTATGGGGGGCTAGCTACTCCTACGAGCAGTACTTC
TRBJ1-6 - TRBV6-5 - CASMRTNNSPLHF TGTGCCAGCATGCGGACGAATAATTCACCCCTCCACTTT
TRBJ1-2 - TRBV3-1 TRBD1 CASSQDGRTGDGYTF TGTGCCAGCAGCCAAGATGGTAGGACAGGGGACGGCTACACCTTC
TRBJ1-2 - TRBV27 - CASSLSGANGYTF TGTGCCAGCAGTTTGTCAGGGGCGAATGGCTACACCTTC
TRBJ2-1 - TRBV6-4 TRBD2 CASSQTSGDYNEQFF TGTGCCAGCAGTCAGACTAGCGGGGACTACAATGAGCAGTTCTTC
TRBJ1-2 - TRBV12-3/TRBV12-4 - CASSLGARTASNYGYTF TGTGCCAGCAGTTTAGGGGCTCGGACAGCCTCTAACTATGGCTACACCTTC
TRBJ2-1 many TRBV28 - CASRYRRGGYNEQFF TGTGCCAGCAGATACCGTCGGGGCGGCTACAATGAGCAGTTCTTC
TRBJ2-3 many TRBV20-1 - CSARDIPRAGFTLRTDTQYF TGCAGTGCTAGAGATATACCCCGGGCGGGTTTTACCCTCCGCACAGATACGCAGTATTTT